This TCR beta chain was recorded in a study of blood T cell repertoires in COVID-19. Study summary: Collection of acute and convalescent COVID-19 samples took place in the United States, Italy and Spain.

In the original workflow: Researchers report that nucleated cell counts were estimated from reference gene primer amplification. Clones were sequenced by immunoSEQ multiplex PCR, and TCRdb holds only the in-frame ones, with some missing. V and J calls and clone size are those listed in that table; D and trimming were worked out from the DNA. The table records fewer than 350,000 clones, roughly 90% of them present only once. The V end lost 4 bases, the J end lost 2 bases, and 3 bases lay between the germline ends. The CDR3 is 11 amino acids. Germline V gene data show CDR1 as SGHRS and CDR2 as YFSETQ. Participant-given clinical history determined each cohort assignment. Two negative PCRs, clearance, or symptom resolution characterized the recovered Cohort 3 donors.

This clonotype originated in a woman aged 25 to 39 who had recovered from COVID-19. The chain combines TRBV5-1 with TRBJ2-5, with unresolved D. The sequencing sample was made of PBMCs or T cells enriched from blood (not recorded which). The CDR3 bases are TGCGCCAGCAGCCATCAAGAGACCCAGTACTTC. Amino acid sequence: CASSHQETQYF.